The 17 T cell receptor beta chains below were found in one sample sequenced in a study of beta chain features in type 1 diabetes (dated by TCRdb to 2017 to 2018). Overall results and qualifications from the work: Type 1 diabetes patients showed a moderate but significant shortening of TCRB CDR3 length in all four CD4+ subsets.

Antigens for these TCRs are unknown. Receptor libraries were prepared by the immunoSEQ multiplex PCR assay. All of the isolated RNA was reverse transcribed with the High Capacity cDNA Reverse Transcription Kit, so expressed TCRB transcripts were sequenced. TCRdb mirrors the immuneACCESS table, restricted to in-frame sequences. Some clones are absent from its copies; in checked studies, under half trace to an unresolved V gene, and the reason for the others is unknown. This sample is represented by about 650,000 clones; around an eighth of them were singletons. The top ten clonotypes cover over 0.1% of the sample. The material sequenced was naive CD4+ T cells from blood. This sample's cell subset or site label indicates: true naive CD4+ T cells. All receptors derive from a man aged 25 to 45 with type 1 diabetes.

The chain is built from TRBV7-9 and TRBJ2-7, with TRBD1 identical over 10 bases. In germline, CDR1 is SEHNR, CDR2 FQNEAQ (reference sequence). J was trimmed by 2 bases and V by 5 bases; bases with no gene match: 3. There are 14 residues in the CDR3. The CDR3: CASSTGQGAYEQYF. Written as DNA, the CDR3 is TGTGCCAGCAGCACCGGACAGGGGGCCTACGAGCAGTACTTC.

There are a few counts of this clone. V usage is TRBV19 and J usage is TRBJ1-4; D is unresolved. V was shortened by 8 bases and J by 2 bases, with 9 bases between the two germline ends. This CDR3 is 13 amino acids long. Germline CDR1 LNHDA, CDR2 SQIVND (reference sequence). The CDR3 bases are TGTGCCAGTGCAAGGAGGACTAATGAAAAACTGTTTTTT. It encodes CASARRTNEKLFF.

Only a few counts were recorded for this clone. The gene calls are TRBV10-3 and TRBJ2-5; D is possibly TRBD2 (5 bases). CDR1 and CDR2 (germline): ENHRY, SYGVKD. The CDR3 consists of 15 residues. Trimming left V 0 bases short and J 1 base short, with 9 bases between. This chain's CDR3 is CAISESTGIQETQYF. The CDR3 nucleotides are TGTGCCATCAGTGAGTCGACCGGGATCCAAGAGACCCAGTACTTC.

This chain links TRBV7-2 with TRBJ1-2; 7 bases line up with TRBD1. Germline-derived CDR1 and CDR2 are SGHTA and FQGNSA. The length of the CDR3 is 14 residues. Trimming at V came to 5 bases and at J to 3 bases, leaving 6 bases not matched to a gene. The CDR3 reads CASSLTGVHYGYTF. The CDR3 nucleotides read TGTGCCAGCAGCCTCACAGGGGTTCACTATGGCTACACCTTC.

This clone has more than one count but fewer than ten. V is TRBV6-1 and J is TRBJ1-5; D is ambiguous. This CDR3 is 13 amino acids long. The germline V and J ends were trimmed by 1 base and 5 bases, with 6 bases remaining between them. From germline, CDR1 is MNHNS and CDR2 SASEGT. The CDR3 DNA is TGTGCCAGCAGTGAAGGTGATTATCAGCCCCAGCATTTT. Translation gives CASSEGDYQPQHF.

This clone has more than one count but fewer than ten. The sample contains more than one DNA sequence encoding this CDR3. The genes are TRBV5-1 and TRBJ2-5, with D unresolved. The ends were cut back, 0 bases at V and 2 bases at J, with 5 bases in the middle. Looked up from germline, CDR1 is SGHRS and CDR2 is YFSETQ. The CDR3 runs to 13 residues. The CDR3 DNA reads TGCGCCAGCAGCTTGGCTCAGCAAGAGACCCAGTACTTC. This sequence encodes CASSLAQQETQYF.

This clone was found a few times. This chain connects TRBV29-1 to TRBJ2-5; D is ambiguous. The V end was cut by 4 bases, the J end by 0 bases, with 6 bases between. The CDR3 runs 12 residues. Germline assignment: CDR1 SQVTM and CDR2 ANQGSEA. The CDR3 region has the DNA TGCAGCGTTGGACGGGACCAAGAGACCCAGTACTTC. Amino acids: CSVGRDQETQYF.

The chain employs TRBV7-2 and TRBJ2-7; D remains unclear. V lost 3 bases and J 2 bases, leaving 14 bases between the germline ends. The CDR3 spans 15 residues. Looked up from germline, CDR1 is SGHTA and CDR2 is FQGNSA. CDR3 in DNA: TGTGCCAGCAGCTTGTCAGAACCGGGCGCCTACGAGCAGTACTTC. Its translation: CASSLSEPGAYEQYF. Full variable domain (missing parts from reference TRBV7-2 and TRBJ2-7): GAGVSQSPSNKVTEKGKDVELRCDPISGHTALYWYRQSLGQGLEFLIYFQGNSAPDKSGLPSDRFSAERTGGSVSTLTIQRTQQEDSAVYLCASSLSEPGAYEQYFGPGTRLTVT.

The chain has TRBV19 and TRBJ1-1; 7 bases map to TRBD1. Germline V gene sequence: CDR1 LNHDA, CDR2 SQIVND (reference sequence). The CDR3 spans 13 residues. The junction had 3 bases not matched to a gene; V was cut back by 5 bases and J by 3 bases. The CDR3 coding sequence is TGTGCCAGTAGTCCAGGGGGGTACACTGAAGCTTTCTTT. Translating it yields CASSPGGYTEAFF.

This sequence joins TRBV4-3 and TRBJ1-2, with D unresolved. Germline-derived CDR1 and CDR2 are LGHNA and YSLEER. V was shortened by 3 bases and J by 5 bases, with 13 bases between the two germline ends. CDR3 length: 14 amino acids. In DNA form, the CDR3 reads TGCGCCAGCAGCCAGCGGACCGGCAGATATGGCTACACCTTC. This codes for CASSQRTGRYGYTF.

This clone has a handful of counts. The chain employs TRBV6-6 and TRBJ2-1; TRBD2 aligns across 14 bases. This CDR3 contains 15 residues. The germline CDR1 and CDR2 sequences are MNHNY and SVGAGI (reference sequence). The J segment lost 8 bases and the V segment lost 5 bases, leaving 5 bases of the junction unmatched. Here the CDR3 reads CASSQGLAGVDEQFF. The CDR3 region has the DNA TGTGCCAGCAGTCAGGGACTAGCGGGGGTGGATGAGCAGTTCTTC.

This clone was counted between two and nine times. The sample holds other DNA sequences that translate to the same CDR3. The chain joins TRBV9 to TRBJ2-7; 9 nucleotides line up with TRBD1. The germline V gene encodes CDR1 SGDLS and CDR2 YYNGEE. The CDR3 extends over 15 amino acids. The trim removed 0 bases at V and 1 base at J, leaving 2 bases unmatched. CDR3 residues: CASSVGGQGSYEQYF. CDR3 sequence (DNA): TGTGCCAGCAGCGTAGGCGGACAGGGGTCCTACGAGCAGTACTTC.

This clone was found a few times. The V and J genes are TRBV20-1 and TRBJ1-1; D is uncertain. This CDR3 spans 10 amino acids. The V gene's germline CDR1 is DFQATT and CDR2 SNEGSKA (reference sequence). V lost 3 bases, J lost 8 bases, and 7 bases lay in between. In nucleotides, the CDR3 is TGCAGTGCTAGGGGAGGCGAAGCTTTCTTT. Its protein is CSARGGEAFF.

In its sample, this clone was seen a few times. The V gene is TRBV11-1, the J gene TRBJ2-1; 7 bases line up with TRBD2. J was trimmed by 2 bases and V by 5 bases; bases with no gene match: 9. Germline CDR1 SGHAT, CDR2 FQDESV (reference sequence). The length of the CDR3 is 16 residues. The CDR3 nucleotides are TGTGCCAGCAGCCCACGCCTAGCGGTTACCTACAATGAGCAGTTCTTC. It translates to CASSPRLAVTYNEQFF.

There are a few counts of this clone. Other DNA sequences of this sample code for an identical CDR3. The chain uses TRBV5-1 and TRBJ2-2, with TRBD1 as a possible D gene (5 bases). Germline CDR1 SGHRS, CDR2 YFSETQ. CDR3 size: 15 residues. Trimming removed 0 bases from V and 4 bases from J, with 10 bases in between. CDR3 nucleotide sequence: TGCGCCAGCAGCTTGGCGGCAGGGCTCACCGGGGAGCTGTTTTTT. It encodes CASSLAAGLTGELFF.

The CDR3 loop reads CASSPRGGSGETQYF. In DNA, the CDR3 is TGTGCCAGCAGCCCCCGGGGAGGAAGCGGGGAGACCCAGTACTTC. The chain combines TRBV7-9 with TRBJ2-5; tentative D call: TRBD2 (6 bases). From germline, CDR1 is SEHNR and CDR2 FQNEAQ (reference sequence). CDR3 size: 15 residues. Trimming removed 5 bases at V and 5 bases at J, with 18 bases between.

This clone was observed a few times. The chain combines TRBV5-1 with TRBJ2-3; D call uncertain. The germline V gene has CDR1 SGHRS and CDR2 YFSETQ. The CDR3 covers 14 residues. Deletions cut 0 bases from V and 5 bases from J, with 10 bases between. The CDR3: CASSLGAAEDTQYF. In nucleotides, the CDR3 is TGCGCCAGCAGCTTGGGAGCAGCCGAAGATACGCAGTATTTT.